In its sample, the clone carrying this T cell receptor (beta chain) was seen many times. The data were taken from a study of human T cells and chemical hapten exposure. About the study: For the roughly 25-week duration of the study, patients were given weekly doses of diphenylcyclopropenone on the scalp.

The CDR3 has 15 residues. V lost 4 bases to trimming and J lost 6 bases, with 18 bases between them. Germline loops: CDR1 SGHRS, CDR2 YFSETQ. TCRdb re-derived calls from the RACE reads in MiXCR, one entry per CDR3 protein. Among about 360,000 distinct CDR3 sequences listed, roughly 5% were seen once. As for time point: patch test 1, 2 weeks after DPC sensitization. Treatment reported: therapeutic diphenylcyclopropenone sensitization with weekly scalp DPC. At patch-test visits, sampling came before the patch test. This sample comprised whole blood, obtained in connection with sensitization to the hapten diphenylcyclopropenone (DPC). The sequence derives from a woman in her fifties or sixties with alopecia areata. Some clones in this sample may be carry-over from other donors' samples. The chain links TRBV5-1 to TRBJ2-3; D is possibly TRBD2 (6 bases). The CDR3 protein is CASSRQGASGDTQYF. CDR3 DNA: TGCGCCAGCAGCCGGCAGGGCGCGAGCGGGGATACGCAGTATTTT.